This T cell receptor (beta chain) was documented in a study of blood T cell repertoires in COVID-19. Study summary: Spain, Italy and the United States supplied samples that represented acute and convalescent COVID-19. T cells, B-cell-depleted T cells, or PBMCs provided the cDNA or gDNA that served as material.

Study processing details: Amplification with reference gene primers provided the estimates of nucleated cell counts. Clones were read by immunoSEQ multiplex PCR, and TCRdb kept only the in-frame ones, dropping some. V and J calls and clone size are copied from that table; D and trimming were computed from the DNA. The sample yields 140,000 or so clones, 60% to 85% seen once. CDR1 KGHSH and CDR2 LQKENI come from the germline V gene. V was pared by 4 bases and J by 4 bases, with 14 bases between. The CDR3 sequence is 15 residues long. The genes are TRBV18 and TRBJ1-5; perhaps TRBD1 as D (6 bases). The specimen sequenced was peripheral blood. The clonotype was recovered from a woman in her fifties or sixties with acute or convalescent COVID-19. The CDR3 sequence: CASSRGQEKNQPQHF. CDR3 coding DNA: TGTGCCAGCTCACGGGGGCAGGAAAAAAATCAGCCCCAGCATTTT.